This record concerns one TCR beta chain sequence. Other nucleotide sequences in the sample specify the same CDR3. The data were produced by immunoSEQ multiplex PCR, yet TCRdb's version contains in-frame clones alone and is incomplete. The data contain over 1.5 million clones, roughly 98% of them singletons. The sample comes from a study of shared clonotypes between healthy human individuals. Deletions cut 0 bases from V and 0 bases from J, with 9 bases between. The CDR3 runs to 15 residues. The germline V gene encodes CDR1 MNHEY and CDR2 SVGAGI. The material sequenced was naive CD4+ T cells sorted from blood. Subset in this sample: CD45RA+ positively selected. The source is a man in his thirties or forties in good health. This rearrangement joins TRBV6-5 to TRBJ2-7, with TRBD2 as a possible D gene (6 bases). The CDR3 coding sequence is TGTGCCAGCAGTTACTCGCGGGGAAGCTCCTACGAGCAGTACTTC. It encodes CASSYSRGSSYEQYF.